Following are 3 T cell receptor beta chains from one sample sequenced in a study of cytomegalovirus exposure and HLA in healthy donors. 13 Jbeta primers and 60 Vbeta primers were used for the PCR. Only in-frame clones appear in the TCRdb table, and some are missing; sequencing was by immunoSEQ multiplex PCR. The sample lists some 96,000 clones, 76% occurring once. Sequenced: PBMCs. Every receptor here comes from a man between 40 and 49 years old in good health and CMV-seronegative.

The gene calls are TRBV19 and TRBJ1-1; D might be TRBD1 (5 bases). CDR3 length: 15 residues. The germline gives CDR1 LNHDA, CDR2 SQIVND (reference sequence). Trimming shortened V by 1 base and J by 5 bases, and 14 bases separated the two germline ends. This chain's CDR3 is CASSIAYRLGTEAFF. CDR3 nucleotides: TGTGCCAGTAGTATAGCTTACAGGTTAGGAACTGAAGCTTTCTTT.

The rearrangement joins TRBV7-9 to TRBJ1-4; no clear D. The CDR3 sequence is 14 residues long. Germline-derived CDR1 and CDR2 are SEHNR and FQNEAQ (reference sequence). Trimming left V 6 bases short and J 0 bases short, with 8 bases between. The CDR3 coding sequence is TGTGCCAGCAGTCCGGGAGCAACTAATGAAAAACTGTTTTTT. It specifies CASSPGATNEKLFF. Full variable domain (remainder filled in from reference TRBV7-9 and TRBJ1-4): DTGVSQNPRHKITKRGQNVTFRCDPISEHNRLYWYRQTLGQGPEFLTYFQNEAQLEKSRLLSDRFSAERPKGSFSTLEIQRTEQGDSAMYLCASSPGATNEKLFFGSGTQLSVL.

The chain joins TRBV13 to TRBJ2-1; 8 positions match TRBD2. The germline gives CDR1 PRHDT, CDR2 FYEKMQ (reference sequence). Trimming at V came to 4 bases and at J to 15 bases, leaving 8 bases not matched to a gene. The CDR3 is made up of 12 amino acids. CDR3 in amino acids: CASSSGLAGPFF. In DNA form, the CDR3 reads TGTGCCAGCAGCTCAGGACTAGCTGGGCCGTTCTTC.